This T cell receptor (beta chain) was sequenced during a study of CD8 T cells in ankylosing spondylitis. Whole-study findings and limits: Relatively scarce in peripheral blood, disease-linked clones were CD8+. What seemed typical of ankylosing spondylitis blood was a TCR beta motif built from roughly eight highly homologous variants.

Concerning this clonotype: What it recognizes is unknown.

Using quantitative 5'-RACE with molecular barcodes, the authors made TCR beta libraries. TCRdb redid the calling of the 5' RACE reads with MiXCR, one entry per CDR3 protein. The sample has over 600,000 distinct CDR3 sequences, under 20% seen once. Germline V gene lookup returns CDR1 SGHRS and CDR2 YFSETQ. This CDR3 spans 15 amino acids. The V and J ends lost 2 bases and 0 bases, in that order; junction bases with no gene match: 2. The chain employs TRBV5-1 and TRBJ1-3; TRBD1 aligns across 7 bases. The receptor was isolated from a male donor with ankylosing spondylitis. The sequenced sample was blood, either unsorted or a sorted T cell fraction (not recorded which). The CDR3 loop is CASSLQGISGNTIYF. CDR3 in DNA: TGCGCCAGCAGCTTACAGGGGATCTCTGGAAACACCATATATTTT.